This T cell receptor beta chain was identified during a study of Graves' ophthalmopathy and Graves' hyperthyroidism. Amplification from RNA transcripts yielded the TCR beta CDR3 regions. An initial RT-PCR round employing HTBI primers preceded a second-round multiplex PCR. Via MiXCR, TCRdb re-called the multiplex PCR reads, giving one row per CDR3 protein. The sample consists of about 410,000 distinct CDR3 sequences, around 16% of them appearing once. This clonotype came up many times. V lost 3 bases, J lost 4 bases, and 5 bases stayed unmatched. The germline V gene has CDR1 MNHEY and CDR2 SMNVEV (reference sequence). The CDR3 contains 15 residues.

V gene TRBV27 combines with J gene TRBJ2-2; TRBD2 matches at 7 bases. This receptor was obtained from a woman aged 18 to 35 with Graves' ophthalmopathy. The source material was peripheral blood. The CDR3 DNA reads as TGTGCCAGCAGTTTGGGGGGGGGATCCACCGGGGAGCTGTTTTTT. Protein product: CASSLGGGSTGELFF.